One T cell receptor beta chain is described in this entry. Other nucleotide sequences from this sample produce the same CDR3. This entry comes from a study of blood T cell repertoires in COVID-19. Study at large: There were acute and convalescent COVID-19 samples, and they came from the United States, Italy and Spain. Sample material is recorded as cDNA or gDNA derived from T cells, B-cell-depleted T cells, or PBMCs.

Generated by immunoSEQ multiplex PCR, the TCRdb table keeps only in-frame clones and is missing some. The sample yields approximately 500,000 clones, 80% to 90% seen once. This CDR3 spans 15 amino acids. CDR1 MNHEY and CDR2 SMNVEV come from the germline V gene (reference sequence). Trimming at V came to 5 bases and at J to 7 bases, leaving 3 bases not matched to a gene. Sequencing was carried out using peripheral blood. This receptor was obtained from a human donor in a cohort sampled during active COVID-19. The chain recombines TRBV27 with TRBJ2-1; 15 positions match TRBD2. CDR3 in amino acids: CASSPGTSGRNEQFF. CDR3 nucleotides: TGTGCCAGCAGTCCGGGGACTAGCGGGAGGAATGAGCAGTTCTTC.